This T cell receptor beta chain came from a study of metastatic and nonmetastatic thyroid tumors. Study-wide background: Malignant thyroid and benign thyroid patients provided blood and tumor or nodule tissue whose repertoires were compared. Notes on the study in general: Reportedly, malignant thyroid tumors had significantly higher TCR beta diversity than benign nodules, in blood and tumor.

This clone showed up just a few times. Its specificity is not known. How the authors handled the data: CDR3 was compared across clinicopathological groups, and the resulting differences were used to build a distant-metastasis classifier for papillary thyroid cancer. TCRdb reanalyzed the PCR reads with MiXCR. These V and J calls rely on TCRdb rather than the paper's analysis. The sample holds tens of thousands of clones, more than 25% seen once. The V end was cut by 5 bases, the J end by 0 bases, with 7 bases between. This CDR3 is 14 amino acids long. CDR1 and CDR2 (germline): MNHNS, SASEGT. Each patient came to thyroid surgery without any prior treatment (of any kind).

This TCR was sampled from a female donor with papillary thyroid cancer or a benign thyroid nodule (not recorded which). Some clones in this sample may be carry-over from other donors' samples. Sequencing input: blood. The genes are TRBV6-1 and TRBJ2-2; D is possibly TRBD1 (5 bases). CDR3 bases: TGTGCCAGCAGTTTCAGGGCGAACACCGGGGAGCTGTTTTTT. It translates to CASSFRANTGELFF.